Here is one TCR beta chain with its context. Its antigen is unidentified. The data belong to a study of T cells after yellow fever vaccination. TCRdb independently ran MiXCR on the 5' RACE reads; one entry per CDR3 protein. In the table there are approximately 580,000 distinct CDR3 sequences, about a sixth of which are singletons. Germline CDR1 is SGHTA and CDR2 is FQGNSA. The CDR3 is made up of 12 amino acids. V was pared by 5 bases and J by 5 bases, with 8 bases between. Study-level findings and limits: A weaker but faster secondary response was observed, peaking on day 5 versus 15. The presence of abundant clonotypes contaminating from the bulk population was possible in FACS-sorted repertoires. At 95% to 98% for CD4 and approximately 89% for CD8, most primary-vaccination clones showed up again after the booster.

This clonotype originated in a young man who received the YFV17D yellow fever vaccine. Sequencing was performed on PBMCs, taken around 5 days after the first yellow fever vaccination. The chain employs TRBV7-2 and TRBJ2-3; D unresolved. CDR3 residues: CASSHFLDTQYF. The CDR3 DNA is TGTGCCAGCAGCCACTTTTTAGATACGCAGTATTTT. The variable domain in full, completed from reference TRBV7-2 and TRBJ2-3, reads GAGVSQSPSNKVTEKGKDVELRCDPISGHTALYWYRQSLGQGLEFLIYFQGNSAPDKSGLPSDRFSAERTGGSVSTLTIQRTQQEDSAVYLCASSHFLDTQYFGPGTRLTVL.